This TCR delta chain was sequenced for a study of Vγ9Vδ2 T cells in congenital toxoplasmosis (dated by TCRdb to 2020 to 2023). Describing the broader study: The diagnosis of congenital toxoplasmosis relied on IgG, IgM and IgA serology, Western blot and an in-house interferon-gamma release assay. The study compared gamma and delta chain CDR3 repertoires of sorted blood gammadelta T cells between congenitally T. gondii-infected and uninfected infants. Infant repertoires were sequenced at 2 months after birth and at 1 year of age. TCR sequencing was performed on 5 infected and roughly 10 uninfected infants at 2 months and on 3 infected and 4 uninfected infants at 1 year. General conclusions and limits of the study: Two months was the earliest age with enough suitable sample material for TCR repertoire analysis, so newborn repertoires were not sequenced. At 2 months, TRGV9 and TRDV2 CDR3s of infected infants appeared to carry fewer N additions than uninfected infants, especially TRDV2-TRDJ1 sequences. The repertoire differences between infected and uninfected infants were less clear at 1 year of age than at 2 months. High prevalence of a public TRGV9 clonotype was observed in both infected and uninfected infants. Germline-encoded fetal-type TRDV2 CDR3 sequences seemed to be more prevalent in infected than in uninfected 2-month-old infants, with an in utero expansion footprint being suggested.

cDNA was generated in one tube by template-switch reverse transcription with TRGC- and TRDC-specific primers, using SuperScript II. The TRGC primer was designed to bind both the TRGC1 and TRGC2 constant genes. Amplification of TRG and TRD was done with the KAPA Real-Time Library Amplification Kit, and AMPure XP beads were used for purification between steps. Index PCR with the Nextera XT Index Kit was used to attach the Illumina sequencing adapters. An Illumina MiSeq with the V2 300 kit was used to sequence the TRG and TRD amplicons, producing 150 bp paired-end reads. The source study handled its data this way. Before any further analysis, FastQC version 0.11.8 was used to assess read quality. Reads were aligned against the TRG or TRD reference genes from GenBank, and CDR3 sequences were constructed using MiXCR version 3.0.3. Default MiXCR settings were kept, except that 3 rather than 5 consecutive nucleotides were used to assemble TRDD gene segments. N additions, CDR3 length, J segment length and clonotype sharing between samples were all calculated using VDJtools version 1.2.1. CDR3 sequences that were out of frame or contained stop codons were left out of the analysis. The overlap of infant repertoires with previously published Vgamma9Vdelta2 repertoires from fetal, cord blood and adult blood was compared. The public reads were reprocessed by TCRdb using CATT, and rows of matching DNA were later combined. The V and J calls were not made by the authors but by TCRdb's processing. Within this sample are some 990 delta-chain clones, with approximately 19% of them counted one time only. The ten largest clones capture roughly 10% of the sample.

In the case of this clone: Its recognized antigen is unknown. The sample holds no much larger clone one base away, and base qualities are not on file. In the same sample, other DNA sequences code for this CDR3.

The same treatment, using spiramycin and/or pyrimethamine plus sulfadiazine plus folinic acid, was given to mothers of both infected and uninfected infants. All infants, infected and uninfected, were born by term delivery after more than 37 weeks of gestation. Around 1 mL of blood was used to isolate PBMCs by Lymphoprep gradient centrifugation, after which the PBMCs were cryopreserved in liquid nitrogen and shipped to Belgium. After thawing, PBMCs were labeled with Zombie NIR viability dye and stained with CD3, TCR gammadelta, Vgamma9 and Vdelta2 antibodies. Sorting of CD3+ TCRgammadelta+ T cells was performed on a FACSAria III, reaching a mean purity of approximately 98%. The RNeasy Micro Kit was used to isolate RNA from approximately 9,500 sorted gammadelta T cells per sample. The study infants had mothers who were enrolled with primary T. gondii infection during pregnancy. Peripheral blood samples from the infants were taken at an outpatient microbiology and virology center in Pavia, Italy.

The CDR3 covers 14 residues, taking in both the cysteine and the phenylalanine. Only CDR3 DNA is held: 42 bases, read in frame from base 1. V gives up 3 bases and J gives up 10 bases, and the segment between their germline ends measures 20 bases. The germline V gene supplies CDR1 GEAIGNYY and CDR2 EKD. The rearrangement joined TRDV2 to TRDJ1, with the D gene not confidently named. TCRdb gives no J gene; it was assigned here by matching the DNA to germline. The material sequenced was gamma-delta T cells from blood. The clonotype was recovered from a child under 10 years old born to a mother with Toxoplasma gondii infection during pregnancy, either congenitally infected or uninfected (not recorded which). The CDR3 corresponds to CACDSLVDPGGLIF. The DNA is as follows: TGTGCCTGTGACTCCCTGGTGGACCCCGGAGGACTCATCTTT.